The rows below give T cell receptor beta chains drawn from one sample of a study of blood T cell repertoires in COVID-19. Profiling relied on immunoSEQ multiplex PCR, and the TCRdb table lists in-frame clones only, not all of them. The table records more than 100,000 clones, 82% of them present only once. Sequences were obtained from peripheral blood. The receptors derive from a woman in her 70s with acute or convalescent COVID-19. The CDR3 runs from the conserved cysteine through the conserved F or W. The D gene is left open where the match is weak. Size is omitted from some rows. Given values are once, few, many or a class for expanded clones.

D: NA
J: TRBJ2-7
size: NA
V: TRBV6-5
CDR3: CASTDNTYEQYF
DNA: TGTGCCAGCACAGACAATACCTACGAGCAGTACTTC

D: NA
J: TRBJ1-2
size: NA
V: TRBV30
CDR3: CAWSPGGVGYTF
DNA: TGTGCCTGGAGTCCGGGGGGAGTTGGCTACACCTTC

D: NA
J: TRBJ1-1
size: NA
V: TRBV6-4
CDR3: CASRPQSGAGTEAFF
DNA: TGTGCCAGCAGACCACAGTCAGGGGCGGGCACTGAAGCTTTCTTT

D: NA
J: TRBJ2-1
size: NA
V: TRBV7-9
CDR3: CAIHRGSYNEQFF
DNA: TGTGCCATACACCGGGGCTCCTACAATGAGCAGTTCTTC

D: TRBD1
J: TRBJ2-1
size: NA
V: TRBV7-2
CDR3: CASSLAGTANSYNEQFF
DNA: TGTGCCAGCAGTTTAGCCGGGACAGCGAACTCCTACAATGAGCAGTTCTTC

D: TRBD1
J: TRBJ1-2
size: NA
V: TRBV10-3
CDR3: CAISDPTGAQFAYGYTF
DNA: TGTGCCATCAGTGATCCCACAGGGGCACAATTTGCCTATGGCTACACCTTC

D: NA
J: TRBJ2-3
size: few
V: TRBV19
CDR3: CASSVGWRGKRFSTDTQYF
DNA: TGTGCCAGTAGTGTTGGCTGGCGGGGAAAACGGTTTAGCACAGATACGCAGTATTTT

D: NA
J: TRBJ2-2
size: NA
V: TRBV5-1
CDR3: CASSLSTANTGELFF
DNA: TGCGCCAGCAGCTTGAGCACCGCGAACACCGGGGAGCTGTTTTTT

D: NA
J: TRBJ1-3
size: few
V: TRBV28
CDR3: CASSPLRTASSGNTIYF
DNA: TGTGCCAGCAGTCCCCTAAGGACTGCCAGCTCTGGAAACACCATATATTTT

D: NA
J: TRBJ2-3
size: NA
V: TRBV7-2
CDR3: CASSLGGGVHTDTQYF
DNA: TGTGCCAGCAGCTTAGGGGGCGGGGTCCACACAGATACGCAGTATTTT

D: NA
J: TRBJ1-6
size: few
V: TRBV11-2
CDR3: CASSAFTGNSPLHF
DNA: TGTGCCAGCAGCGCGTTCACAGGCAATTCACCCCTCCACTTT

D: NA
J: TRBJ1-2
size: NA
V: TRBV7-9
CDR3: CASSLRQIVYGYTF
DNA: TGTGCCAGCAGCCTACGACAGATCGTCTATGGCTACACCTTC

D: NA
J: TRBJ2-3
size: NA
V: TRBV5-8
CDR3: CASSKPAIADTQYF
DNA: TGTGCCAGCAGCAAACCAGCGATAGCAGATACGCAGTATTTT

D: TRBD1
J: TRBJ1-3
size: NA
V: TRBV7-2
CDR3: CASSFTGTGVGNTIYF
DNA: TGTGCCAGCAGCTTCACCGGGACAGGGGTCGGAAACACCATATATTTT

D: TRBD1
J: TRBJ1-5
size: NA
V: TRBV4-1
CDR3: CASSSPTTGGQPQHF
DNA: TGCGCCAGCAGCTCCCCCACGACAGGGGGTCAGCCCCAGCATTTT

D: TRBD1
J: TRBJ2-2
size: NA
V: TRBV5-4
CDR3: CASSTGQGNTGELFF
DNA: TGTGCCAGCAGCACGGGACAGGGTAACACCGGGGAGCTGTTTTTT

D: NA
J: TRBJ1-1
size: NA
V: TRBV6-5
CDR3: CASSYGVGGRDTEAFF
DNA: TGTGCCAGCAGTTACGGGGTAGGAGGGCGGGACACTGAAGCTTTCTTT

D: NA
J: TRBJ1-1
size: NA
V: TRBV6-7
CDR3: CASSYGQEDTEAFF
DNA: TGTGCCAGCAGTTACGGGCAGGAGGACACTGAAGCTTTCTTT

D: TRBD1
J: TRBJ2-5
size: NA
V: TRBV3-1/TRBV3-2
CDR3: CASSPTGRETQYF
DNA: TGTGCCAGCAGTCCGACAGGGCGAGAGACCCAGTACTTC

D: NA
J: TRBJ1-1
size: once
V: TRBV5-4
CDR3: CASSLPKPLNTEAFF
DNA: TGTGCCAGCAGCTTGCCAAAGCCGCTGAACACTGAAGCTTTCTTT

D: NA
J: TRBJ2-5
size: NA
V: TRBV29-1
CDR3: CSVYRAQETQYF
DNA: TGCAGCGTTTACAGGGCCCAAGAGACCCAGTACTTC

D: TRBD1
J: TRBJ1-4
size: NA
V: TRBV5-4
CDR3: CASSLGQGKDEKLFF
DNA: TGTGCCAGCAGCTTGGGACAGGGCAAGGATGAAAAACTGTTTTTT

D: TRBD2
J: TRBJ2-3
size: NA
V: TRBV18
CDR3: CASSAGLAGGTDTQYF
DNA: TGTGCCAGCTCAGCAGGACTAGCGGGGGGCACAGATACGCAGTATTTT

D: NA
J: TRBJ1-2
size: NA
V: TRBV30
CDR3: CAQSPGNYGYTF
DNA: TGTGCCCAATCACCCGGGAACTATGGCTACACCTTC

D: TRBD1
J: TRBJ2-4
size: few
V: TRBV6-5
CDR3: CASSTGQGFKNIQYF
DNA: TGTGCCAGCAGTACGGGACAGGGTTTCAAAAACATTCAGTACTTC

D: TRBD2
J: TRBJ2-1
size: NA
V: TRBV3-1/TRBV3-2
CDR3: CASSQDKRGSGGAGKTDEQFF
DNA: TGTGCCAGCAGCCAAGATAAGCGTGGTAGCGGGGGGGCAGGAAAAACGGATGAGCAGTTCTTC

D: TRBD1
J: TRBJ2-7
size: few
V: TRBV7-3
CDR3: CASSLTGGTGGEQYF
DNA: TGTGCCAGCAGCCTTACAGGGGGCACCGGGGGAGAGCAGTACTTC

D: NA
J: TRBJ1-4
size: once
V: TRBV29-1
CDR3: CSVEGGGREKLFF
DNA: TGCAGCGTTGAAGGGGGAGGCCGTGAAAAACTGTTTTTT

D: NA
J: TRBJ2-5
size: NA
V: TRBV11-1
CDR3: CASSLGSQETQYF
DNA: TGTGCCAGCAGCCTCGGTTCCCAAGAGACCCAGTACTTC

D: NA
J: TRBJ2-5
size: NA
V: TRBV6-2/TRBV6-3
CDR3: CASSYGGRAGALIGQETQYF
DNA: TGTGCCAGCAGTTACGGGGGCCGGGCAGGGGCTCTCATCGGACAAGAGACCCAGTACTTC

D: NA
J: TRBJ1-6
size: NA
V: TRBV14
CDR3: CASDRPSESYNSPLHF
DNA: TGTGCCAGCGATCGACCGTCGGAGTCCTATAATTCACCCCTCCACTTT

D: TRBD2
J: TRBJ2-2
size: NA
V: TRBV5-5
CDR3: CASSFTSGGSGELFF
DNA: TGTGCCAGCAGCTTTACTAGCGGGGGTTCCGGGGAGCTGTTTTTT

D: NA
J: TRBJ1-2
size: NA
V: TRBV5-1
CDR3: CASSLDSLYGYTF
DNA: TGCGCCAGCAGCTTGGATTCACTATATGGCTACACCTTC

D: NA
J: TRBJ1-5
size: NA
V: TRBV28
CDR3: CASSLLGTLNQPQHF
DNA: TGTGCCAGCAGTTTATTGGGGACACTCAATCAGCCCCAGCATTTT

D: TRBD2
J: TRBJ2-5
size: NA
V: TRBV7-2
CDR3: CASSLSPAGARETQYF
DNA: TGTGCCAGCAGCTTATCTCCAGCGGGGGCGCGGGAGACCCAGTACTTC

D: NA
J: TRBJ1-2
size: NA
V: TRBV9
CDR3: CASSVELGGGYTF
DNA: TGTGCCAGCAGCGTCGAACTCGGTGGTGGCTACACCTTC

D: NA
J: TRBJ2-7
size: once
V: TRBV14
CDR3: CASSHSSSVRNEQYF
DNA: TGTGCCAGCAGTCACTCGTCTAGCGTCCGGAACGAGCAGTACTTC

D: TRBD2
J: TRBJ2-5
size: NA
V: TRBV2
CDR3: CASSDVGFGGQETQYF
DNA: TGTGCCAGCAGTGATGTAGGATTCGGGGGGCAAGAGACCCAGTACTTC

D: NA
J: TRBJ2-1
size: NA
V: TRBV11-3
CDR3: CASSLDRSRIYNEQFF
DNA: TGTGCCAGCAGCTTAGATCGAAGCCGTATCTACAATGAGCAGTTCTTC

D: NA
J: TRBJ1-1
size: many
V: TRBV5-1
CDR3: CASTPGTNTEAFF
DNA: TGCGCCAGCACTCCAGGGACTAACACTGAAGCTTTCTTT

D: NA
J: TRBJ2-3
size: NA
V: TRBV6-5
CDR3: CASRGISRDTQYF
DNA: TGTGCCAGCAGGGGCATCTCGAGAGATACGCAGTATTTT

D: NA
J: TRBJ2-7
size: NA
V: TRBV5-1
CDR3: CASSSQGNEQYF
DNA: TGCGCCAGCAGCTCTCAGGGGAACGAGCAGTACTTC

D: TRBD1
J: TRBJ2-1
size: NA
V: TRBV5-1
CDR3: CASSLLGDSFANEQFF
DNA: TGCGCCAGCAGCTTATTGGGGGACAGCTTCGCCAATGAGCAGTTCTTC

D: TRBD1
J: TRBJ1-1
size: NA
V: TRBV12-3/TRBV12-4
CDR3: CASRRGPRTEAFF
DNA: TGTGCCAGCAGGAGGGGGCCGAGGACTGAAGCTTTCTTT

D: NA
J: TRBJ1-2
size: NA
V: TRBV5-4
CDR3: CASRAVGGLGGYTF
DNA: TGTGCCTCTAGGGCCGTGGGAGGATTGGGAGGCTACACCTTC

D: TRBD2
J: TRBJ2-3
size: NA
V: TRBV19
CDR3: CASSPGLAGPSTDTQYF
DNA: TGTGCCAGTAGTCCAGGACTAGCGGGACCTAGCACAGATACGCAGTATTTT

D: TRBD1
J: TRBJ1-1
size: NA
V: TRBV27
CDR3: CASQKDRVNTEAFF
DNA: TGTGCCAGCCAGAAGGACAGGGTGAACACTGAAGCTTTCTTT

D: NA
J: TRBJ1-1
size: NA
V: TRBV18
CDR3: CASSPGEAGYEAFF
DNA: TGTGCCAGCTCACCAGGAGAGGCAGGGTATGAAGCTTTCTTT

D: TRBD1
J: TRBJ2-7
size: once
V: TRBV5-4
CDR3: CASRPPGQDLGIRYEQYF
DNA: TGTGCCAGCAGACCTCCGGGACAGGACCTCGGGATCCGCTACGAGCAGTACTTC

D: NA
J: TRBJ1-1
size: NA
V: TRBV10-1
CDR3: CASSSSRGGNTEAFF
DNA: TGCGCCAGCAGCAGTTCGAGAGGGGGGAACACTGAAGCTTTCTTT

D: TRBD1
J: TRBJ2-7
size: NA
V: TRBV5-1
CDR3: CASSLDWTGTYEQYF
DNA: TGCGCCAGCAGCTTGGATTGGACAGGGACCTACGAGCAGTACTTC

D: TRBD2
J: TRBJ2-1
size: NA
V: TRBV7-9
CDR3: CASSPDRGAYNEQFF
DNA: TGTGCCAGCAGCCCTGATCGGGGGGCCTACAATGAGCAGTTCTTC